Presented here are 6 T cell receptor beta chains from one specimen sequenced in a study of blood T cell repertoires in COVID-19. TCRdb's copy holds only in-frame clones and misses some; the assay was immunoSEQ multiplex PCR. The table includes around 300,000 clones, 70% to 90% detected once. Material: peripheral blood. All receptors come from a woman in her twenties or thirties who had recovered from COVID-19.

This rearrangement joins TRBV2 to TRBJ2-1; TRBD2 matches 12 bases. J lost 4 bases, V lost 5 bases, and 3 bases had no gene match. The CDR3 is 15 amino acids. CDR1 and CDR2 from the germline V gene are SNHLY and FYNNEI. The CDR3 sequence is CASSWTSGNYNEQFF. The CDR3, as DNA: TGTGCCAGCAGTTGGACTAGCGGGAATTACAATGAGCAGTTCTTC. The full variable domain, rest sourced from reference TRBV2 and TRBJ2-1, is EPEVTQTPSHQVTQMGQEVILRCVPISNHLYFYWYRQILGQKVEFLVSFYNNEISEKSEIFDDQFSVERPDGSNFTLKIRSTKLEDSAMYFCASSWTSGNYNEQFFGPGTRLTVL.

The chain employs TRBV11-3 and TRBJ1-1; 9 bases line up with TRBD1. J gave up 0 bases and V 2 bases, and 7 bases lay outside the gene matches. The CDR3 runs to 17 residues. In germline, CDR1 is SGHNT, CDR2 YENEEA. CDR3 sequence reads: CASSLPRGQGMNTEAFF. CDR3 bases: TGTGCCAGCAGCTTACCTAGAGGACAGGGGATGAACACTGAAGCTTTCTTT.

This chain links TRBV14 with TRBJ2-2, with 7 bases aligning to TRBD2. V dropped 1 base and J dropped 7; count of bases not matched to a gene: 9. CDR1 SGHDN and CDR2 FVKESK come from the germline V gene. CDR3 length: 16 residues. CDR3 sequence reads: CASSQGYAGDGGELFF. The CDR3 DNA reads TGTGCCAGCAGCCAAGGTTACGCGGGAGATGGCGGGGAGCTGTTTTTT.

The chain couples TRBV9 to TRBJ2-7; TRBD1 aligns across 7 bases. Germline V gene lookup returns CDR1 SGDLS and CDR2 YYNGEE. The CDR3 runs to 14 residues. V was clipped by 1 base and J by 7 bases; unmatched bases: 8. CDR3 loop: CASSVSRGMEEQYF. Written as DNA, the CDR3 is TGTGCCAGCAGCGTAAGCAGGGGGATGGAAGAGCAGTACTTC.

The sample holds one count of this clone. The rearrangement uses TRBV3-1 (or the pseudogene TRBV3-2) and TRBJ1-2; D uncertain. CDR3 length: 15 amino acids. Germline V CDR1 and CDR2: LGHDT, YNNKEL (reference sequence). V was shortened by 1 base and J by 8 bases, with 17 bases between the two germline ends. The CDR3 nucleotides read TGTGCCAGCAGCCAAGTGCGGGGAGTTGAATCGGGCTACACCTTC. As protein: CASSQVRGVESGYTF.

The chain combines TRBV7-6 with TRBJ2-2; a weak D match, TRBD1 (5 bases). The ends were cut back, 6 bases at V and 3 bases at J, with 11 bases in the middle. The CDR3 spans 14 residues. Germline V CDR1 and CDR2: SGHVS, FNYEAQ. CDR3 sequence reads: CASSPVRDTGELFF. CDR3 nucleotide sequence: TGTGCCAGCAGTCCTGTCAGGGACACCGGGGAGCTGTTTTTT.